This record covers a single T cell receptor beta chain. No antigen is known for it. This specimen comes from a study of T cell clusters in autoimmune cytopenias. TRB was amplified from around 0.25 ug of peripheral blood genomic DNA per sample. Germline V gene lookup returns CDR1 MNHEY and CDR2 SVGAGI. This CDR3 is 14 amino acids long. Multiplex touch-down PCR amplified TRB using TRB-A and TRB-B pools in one tube. TCRdb reprocessed the multiplex PCR reads and stores each CDR3 protein as one record, lacking DNA. Recorded for this sample: under 9,500 distinct CDR3 sequences. Study findings and constraints: The cluster-lack signature was not seen for secondary cytopenia versus chronic lymphocytic leukemia.

The chain carries TRBV6-5 and TRBJ1-2; lacking DNA, the TRBD1 call made by TCRdb goes unchecked. The clonotype comes from a human donor with an autoimmune cytopenia or autoimmune hepatitis (not recorded which). Sequenced input: peripheral blood. This CDR3 reads CASSDYSGSYGYTF.